The entry below describes one T cell receptor (beta chain). Antigen specificity is unknown. The data are from a study of blood T cells in healthy people across ages. Study-level information: The template switching approach captured approximately one barcoded beta molecule for every two T cells. Study-wide results and limits: Investigators treated diversity estimates from one million T cells as underestimates.

The germline V gene has CDR1 DFQATT and CDR2 SNEGSKA (reference sequence). V shed 3 bases and J 4 bases; nucleotides not matched to a gene: 7. This CDR3 spans 14 amino acids. With a J-beta primer mix and a sample-barcoded 5' primer, a second PCR ran about 7 to 11 cycles. Using its own MiXCR run on the 5' RACE reads, TCRdb lists one record per CDR3 protein. The sample shows roughly 1,500,000 distinct CDR3 sequences, roughly 40% of them seen only once. Isolation recovered at least 6 million PBMCs from every sample. The amount of total RNA extracted per sample was at least 6 micrograms. The sequencing input was blood. This receptor was obtained from a woman under 30 in good health. The chain carries TRBV20-1 and TRBJ1-1; TRBD1 matches at 8 bases. The CDR3 DNA reads as TGCAGTGCTAGTGATGAAACAGGGGGCACTGAAGCTTTCTTT. It is translated as CSASDETGGTEAFF.